This T cell receptor beta chain appears in the sequencing data of a study of blood T cells in healthy people across ages. In the study overall: For every two T cells, template switching captured about one barcoded beta molecule.

PCR was performed a second time for roughly 7 to 11 cycles using a sample-barcoded 5' primer and a J-beta primer mix. TCRdb re-analysed the 5' RACE reads in MiXCR, keeping a single row per CDR3 protein. The sample holds hundreds of thousands of distinct CDR3 sequences, more than 40% seen once. Study results and caveats: Long-lived donors exceeded aged donors in naive CD4+ cells and diversity.

Germline-derived CDR1 and CDR2 are SGHAT and FQNNGV. V shed 5 bases and J shed 5 bases, with 24 bases lying between them. There are 17 residues in the CDR3. This clonotype was counted a single time. Antigen unknown. The sequence was obtained from a man aged 60-69 years in good health. J is TRBJ2-5 and V is TRBV11-2; maybe TRBD1 (7 bases). The material sequenced was blood. In DNA, the CDR3 is TGTGCCAGCAGCGGACCTGCGGGACAGACCAGTGGGGAGACCCAGTACTTC. As protein: CASSGPAGQTSGETQYF.